This T cell receptor beta chain was sequenced in a study of identical twins. The study's findings and limits: Insertions ran lower in abundant cord blood beta clonotypes, though not in memory repertoires. Models underestimated TCR alpha sharing (out-of-frame) in monozygotic twins.

This clonotype was found many times. What it binds is not known. The germline V gene encodes CDR1 LGHNA and CDR2 YSLEER. V was clipped by 0 bases and J by 4 bases, with 9 bases between them. This CDR3 is 14 amino acids long. Using its own MiXCR run on the 5' RACE reads, TCRdb lists one record per CDR3 protein. The repertoire holds 300,000 or so distinct CDR3 sequences, with roughly 10% as singletons. In addition, the sample was reused for a study of yellow fever vaccine responses in identical twins.

The gene calls are TRBV4-3 and TRBJ1-1; possible D gene TRBD1, 5 bases. This sequence was found in a woman aged 18 to 35 in good health. Specimen: CD8+ T cells sorted from blood. The CDR3 reads CASSQELRGTEAFF. The CDR3 DNA sequence: TGCGCCAGCAGCCAAGAATTAAGGGGCACTGAAGCTTTCTTT.